This passage covers 11 T cell receptor beta chains from one sample sequenced in a study of blood T cell repertoires in COVID-19. Clones were sequenced by immunoSEQ multiplex PCR, and TCRdb holds only the in-frame ones, with some missing. This sample has hundreds of thousands of clones, with 85% to 90% found just once. Sequenced input: PBMCs or T cells enriched from blood (not recorded which). Receptors originate from a man aged 45-60 years who had been exposed to COVID-19.

This sequence joins TRBV18 and TRBJ1-5; D is perhaps TRBD1 (6 bases). Germline V gene data show CDR1 as KGHSH and CDR2 as LQKENI. This CDR3 spans 15 amino acids. The germline V and J ends were trimmed by 4 bases and 4 bases, with 14 bases remaining between them. The CDR3 protein is CASSQETGGNQPQHF. CDR3 DNA sequence: TGTGCCAGCTCACAGGAGACAGGAGGAAATCAGCCCCAGCATTTT.

The chain joins TRBV9 to TRBJ2-2, with D perhaps matching TRBD2 (6 bases). Germline V gene data show CDR1 as SGDLS and CDR2 as YYNGEE. Trimming cost V 0 bases and J 1 base, with 13 bases left between them. This CDR3 has 17 amino acids. The DNA of the CDR3 is TGTGCCAGCAGCGTAGCGTCAGGGCGGGGGAACACCGGGGAGCTGTTTTTT. It is translated as CASSVASGRGNTGELFF.

The J gene is TRBJ1-2, the V gene TRBV24-1; unclear D gene. Trimming pared 4 bases from V and 4 bases from J, leaving 6 bases between. CDR3 size: 12 residues. Germline CDR1 is KGHDR and CDR2 is SFDVKD. The CDR3 nucleotides are TGTGCCACCAGTGAGACTCGCTATGGCTACACCTTC. Translated: CATSETRYGYTF.

V and J are TRBV5-1 and TRBJ1-2; 11 nucleotides match TRBD1. Germline V lookup: CDR1 SGHRS, CDR2 YFSETQ. The junction had 7 bases not matched to a gene; V was cut back by 4 bases and J by 8 bases. The CDR3 is 14 amino acids. CDR3 sequence: CASSPGQGAKGYTF. As DNA, the CDR3 is TGCGCCAGCAGCCCAGGACAGGGGGCGAAAGGCTACACCTTC.

This clone was found once. This chain uses TRBV29-1 with TRBJ1-5; 9 bases agree with TRBD1. V trimming: 6 bases; J trimming: 5 bases; junction bases outside the gene matches: 8. CDR1 is SQVTM and CDR2 is ANQGSEA in the germline V gene. The CDR3 is 14 residues long. The CDR3 DNA follows: TGCAGCGTCGTGGACAGGGGAAGCGATCAGCCCCAGCATTTT. Protein sequence: CSVVDRGSDQPQHF.

This chain links TRBV24-1 with TRBJ1-5; no clear D. Germline V lookup: CDR1 KGHDR, CDR2 SFDVKD. The CDR3 spans 16 residues. V gave up 0 bases and J gave up 0 bases, with 8 bases separating them. The CDR3 here is CATSDLYNYSNQPQHF. CDR3 nucleotides: TGTGCCACCAGTGATTTGTACAACTATAGCAATCAGCCCCAGCATTTT.

This sequence joins TRBV7-2 and TRBJ2-7; weak D call: TRBD2 (6 bases). The CDR3 covers 14 residues. Trimming removed 5 bases from V and 2 bases from J, with 13 bases in between. Germline CDR1 reads SGHTA; CDR2 reads FQGNSA. The CDR3 DNA follows: TGTGCCAGCAGCCCCCCTTCGGGGGCCTACGAGCAGTACTTC. This encodes CASSPPSGAYEQYF.

This sequence joins TRBV13 and TRBJ2-5; D is undetermined. The V and J ends lost 0 bases and 2 bases respectively, with 4 bases between them. CDR3 length: 13 amino acids. The V gene's germline CDR1 is PRHDT and CDR2 FYEKMQ (reference sequence). The CDR3 coding sequence is TGTGCCAGCAGCTTAGGCAGGCAAGAGACCCAGTACTTC. It encodes CASSLGRQETQYF.

The chain employs TRBV18 and TRBJ1-6; 7 bases fit TRBD1. The V gene's germline CDR1 is KGHSH and CDR2 LQKENI. The CDR3 runs to 14 residues. V shed 3 bases and J 7 bases; nucleotides not matched to a gene: 3. The CDR3 DNA reads as TGTGCCAGCTCACCCAGACAGGGCAATTCACCCCTCCACTTT. This codes for CASSPRQGNSPLHF.

Only one count was recorded for this clone. This sequence joins TRBV10-3 and TRBJ2-1; TRBD2 aligns across 12 bases. Germline loops: CDR1 ENHRY, CDR2 SYGVKD. Unmatched junction bases numbered 5, after V lost 3 bases and J lost 8 bases. This CDR3 contains 15 residues. CDR3: CAISDGLAGLYEQFF. CDR3 nucleotide sequence: TGTGCCATCAGTGACGGACTAGCGGGATTATATGAGCAGTTCTTC.

The chain uses TRBV11-2 and TRBJ2-7, with TRBD2 matching over 7 bases. The CDR3 sequence is 16 residues long. V lost 3 bases to trimming and J lost 9 bases; unmatched junction nucleotides: 17. Germline CDR1 SGHAT, CDR2 FQNNGV. CDR3 loop: CASSLDRDYLIRGQYF. The DNA of the CDR3 is TGTGCCAGCAGCTTGGACCGGGACTACTTAATACGGGGGCAGTACTTC.